The sequence of this TCR beta chain was determined in a study of regulatory T cells in long-lasting Graves disease. Time point given: newly diagnosed GD, antithyroid drugs for less than 3 months. The TCR library used RNA extracted from PBMCs. Collection of peripheral blood (roughly 9.3 milliliters) was done using EDTA tubes. Library construction for TCR beta used iRepertoire HTBI primers and Arm-PCR of CDR3 regions. TCRdb re-called the multiplex PCR reads through MiXCR, storing one row per CDR3 protein. The sample has roughly 560,000 distinct CDR3 sequences; about 15% are singletons. In germline, CDR1 is KGHDR, CDR2 SFDVKD. The V and J ends lost 6 bases and 8 bases respectively, with 13 bases between them. CDR3 length: 13 residues. This clonotype was counted between two and nine times. In addition, the sample was reused for a study of T cells in Graves' hyperthyroidism and ophthalmopathy. According to that study: Uncontrolled infections, other autoimmune diseases, pregnancy or lactation led to exclusion of patients.

The V gene is TRBV24-1, the J gene TRBJ2-1; D may be TRBD2 (6 bases). The clonotype originates from a woman aged 35-65 years with Graves disease. The sample was peripheral blood mononuclear cells (PBMCs), taken at new diagnosis, from a patient treated with antithyroid drugs. The CDR3 DNA follows: TGTGCCACCAGTTTCGCTAGCGAGGATGAGCAGTTCTTC. It yields the protein CATSFASEDEQFF.